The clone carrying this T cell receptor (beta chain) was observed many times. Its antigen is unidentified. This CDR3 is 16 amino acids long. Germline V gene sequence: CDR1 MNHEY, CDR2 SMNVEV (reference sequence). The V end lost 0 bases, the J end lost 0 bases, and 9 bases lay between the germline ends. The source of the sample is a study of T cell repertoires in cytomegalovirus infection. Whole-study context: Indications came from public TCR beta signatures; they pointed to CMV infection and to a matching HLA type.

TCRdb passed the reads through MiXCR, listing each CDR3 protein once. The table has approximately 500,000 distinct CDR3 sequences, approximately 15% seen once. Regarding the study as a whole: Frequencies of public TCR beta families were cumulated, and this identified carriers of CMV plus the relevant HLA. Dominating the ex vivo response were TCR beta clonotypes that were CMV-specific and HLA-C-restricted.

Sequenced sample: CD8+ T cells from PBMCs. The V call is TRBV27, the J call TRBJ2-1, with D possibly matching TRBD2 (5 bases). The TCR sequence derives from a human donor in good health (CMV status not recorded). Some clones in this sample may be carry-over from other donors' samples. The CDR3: CASSLSSGDSYNEQFF. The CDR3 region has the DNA TGTGCCAGCAGTTTATCGTCCGGGGACTCCTACAATGAGCAGTTCTTC.